Listed here are 11 T cell receptor beta chains from one sample, sequenced in a study of blood T cell repertoires in COVID-19. Assay: immunoSEQ multiplex PCR; the TCRdb copy retains only in-frame clones and omits some. The sample shows around 400,000 clones, roughly four fifths of them seen only once. The sequencing input was PBMCs or T cells enriched from blood (not recorded which). Receptors originate from a woman in her forties or fifties who had recovered from COVID-19.

Regarding this clone: The sample contains more than one DNA sequence encoding this CDR3. The chain links TRBV5-1 to TRBJ1-1; possibly TRBD1 for D (6 bases). This CDR3 contains 14 residues. Trimming removed 2 bases from V and 6 bases from J, with 14 bases in between. CDR1 is SGHRS and CDR2 is YFSETQ in the germline V gene. For the CDR3, the DNA is TGCGCCAGCAGCTTAGATCCACAGGGATCTGAAGCTTTCTTT. Translating gives CASSLDPQGSEAFF.

The V gene is TRBV5-1, the J gene TRBJ1-5; 7 positions agree with TRBD1. Germline loops: CDR1 SGHRS, CDR2 YFSETQ. J gave up 5 bases and V 4 bases, and 9 bases lay outside the gene matches. The CDR3 has 15 amino acids. The CDR3 loop reads CASSPTGTDHQPQHF. CDR3 DNA: TGCGCCAGCAGCCCCACCGGGACAGACCATCAGCCCCAGCATTTT.

The chain is built from TRBV5-4 and TRBJ1-1; 10 nucleotides align to TRBD1. CDR3 length: 17 residues. Germline trimming cut 0 bases from V and 3 bases from J; bases unmatched to any gene: 8. CDR1 is SGHNT, CDR2 YYREEE, per germline (reference sequence). The CDR3 nucleotides are TGTGCCAGCAGCTTGGAGACAGGGGGCGGAGGTGACACTGAAGCTTTCTTT. Protein sequence: CASSLETGGGGDTEAFF.

CDR3 loop: CARTGMNYGYTF. CDR3 nucleotide sequence: TGTGCCAGGACAGGGATGAACTATGGCTACACCTTC. V and J are TRBV2 and TRBJ1-2, with 7 bases lining up with TRBD1. Germline V gives CDR1 SNHLY, CDR2 FYNNEI. With V trimmed by 9 bases and J by 2 bases, 3 bases remained unmatched. The CDR3 runs to 12 residues.

The gene calls are TRBV4-1 and TRBJ2-1; D perhaps matches TRBD2 (6 bases). The CDR3 is 17 amino acids. Looked up from germline, CDR1 is MGHRA and CDR2 is YSYEKL. Trimming shortened V by 4 bases and J by 9 bases, and 25 bases separated the two germline ends. The CDR3 region is CASSPSNTGRWGSEQFF. The CDR3 coding sequence is TGCGCCAGCAGCCCCAGCAATACCGGGAGATGGGGGAGTGAGCAGTTCTTC.

The chain links TRBV9 to TRBJ1-6; 10 bases match TRBD1. The CDR3 contains 17 residues. J gave up 9 bases and V 0 bases, and 9 bases lay outside the gene matches. Germline assignment: CDR1 SGDLS and CDR2 YYNGEE. The CDR3 reads CASSVGGTGERSSPLHF. The CDR3 bases are TGTGCCAGCAGCGTAGGCGGGACAGGGGAAAGGAGTTCACCCCTCCACTTT.

This chain uses TRBV7-9 with TRBJ2-3; D is perhaps TRBD2 (6 bases). The CDR3 is 16 residues long. Germline-derived CDR1 and CDR2 are SEHNR and FQNEAQ (reference sequence). V was pared by 1 base and J by 4 bases, with 15 bases between. The DNA for the CDR3 is TGTGCCAGCAGCTTAGGGACTGGGCCTAGCGCAGATACGCAGTATTTT. Encoded protein: CASSLGTGPSADTQYF.

This chain links TRBV7-8 with TRBJ2-7; 11 nucleotides line up with TRBD1. V trimming: 5 bases; J trimming: 6 bases; junction bases outside the gene matches: 3. The CDR3 loop spans 13 amino acids. Germline values: CDR1 SGHVS, CDR2 FQNEAQ. CDR3 nucleotides: TGTGCCAGCAGCCGCGGGACAGGGGGCGAGCAGTACTTC. Translated, it gives CASSRGTGGEQYF.

The chain links TRBV5-1 to TRBJ2-2; D may be TRBD1 (6 bases). The CDR3 has 16 amino acids. Between the trimmed V and J ends, which lost 6 bases and 6 bases, there was a span of 21 bases. Per germline, CDR1 SGHRS and CDR2 YFSETQ. CDR3 region: CASTHIRSRGPGELFF. As DNA, the CDR3 is TGCGCCAGCACACATATCCGAAGCAGGGGCCCCGGGGAGCTGTTTTTT.

This chain connects TRBV5-4 to TRBJ1-1; 10 nucleotides match TRBD1. V was pared by 3 bases and J by 7 bases, with 6 bases of the junction left unmatched. The CDR3 loop spans 14 amino acids. Germline V gene sequence: CDR1 SGHNT, CDR2 YYREEE (reference sequence). For the CDR3, the DNA is TGTGCCAGCAGCTCCGACAGGGGGCAGAATGAAGCTTTCTTT. Its protein product is CASSSDRGQNEAFF.

This clone was seen only a few times. The rearrangement links TRBV30 to TRBJ1-1; 7 bases are shared with TRBD1. The CDR3 is 17 amino acids. V lost 1 base to trimming and J lost 2 bases; unmatched junction nucleotides: 13. Germline lookup yields CDR1 GTSNPN and CDR2 SVGIG (reference sequence). The CDR3 nucleotides read TGTGCCTGGAGTGCCCCGGGTGCTATAGGGGGCAACACTGAAGCTTTCTTT. Its translation: CAWSAPGAIGGNTEAFF.